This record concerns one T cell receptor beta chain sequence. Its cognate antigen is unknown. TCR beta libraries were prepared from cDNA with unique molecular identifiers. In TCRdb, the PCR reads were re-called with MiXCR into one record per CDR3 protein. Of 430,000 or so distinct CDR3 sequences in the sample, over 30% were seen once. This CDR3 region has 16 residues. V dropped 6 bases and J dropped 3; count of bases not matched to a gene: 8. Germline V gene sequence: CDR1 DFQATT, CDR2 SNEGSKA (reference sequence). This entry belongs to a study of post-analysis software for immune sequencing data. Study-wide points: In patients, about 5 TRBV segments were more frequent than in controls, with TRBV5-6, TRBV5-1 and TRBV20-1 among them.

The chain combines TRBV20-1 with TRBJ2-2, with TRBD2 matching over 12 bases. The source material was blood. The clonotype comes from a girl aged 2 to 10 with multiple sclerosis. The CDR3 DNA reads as TGCAGTGCGGAAGGACTAGCGGGGTCCTACACCGGGGAGCTGTTTTTT. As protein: CSAEGLAGSYTGELFF.